Listed below are T cell receptor beta chains from one sample, sequenced in a study of blood T cell repertoires in COVID-19. Profiling relied on immunoSEQ multiplex PCR, and the TCRdb table lists in-frame clones only, not all of them. Of some 64,000 clones in the sample, roughly 90% were seen once. The specimen sequenced was peripheral blood. These receptors all come from a man between 45 and 60 years old with active COVID-19. Each CDR3 is given with its conserved first and last residue. The D gene is left open where the match is weak. Part of the rows lack a size; the others show once, few, many or a class for expanded clones.

d_gene	v_gene	abundance	j_gene	CDR3aa	CDR3nt
TRBD1	TRBV6-6	-	TRBJ1-1	CASSHSGQGNTEAFF	TGTGCCAGCAGTCATTCGGGACAGGGGAACACTGAAGCTTTCTTT
TRBD1	TRBV29-1	-	TRBJ1-2	CSVGKGTDNYGYTF	TGCAGCGTTGGAAAGGGGACAGATAACTATGGCTACACCTTC
-	TRBV18	once	TRBJ2-2	CASSEQNTGELFF	TGTGCCAGCTCAGAACAGAACACCGGGGAGCTGTTTTTT
-	TRBV7-3	-	TRBJ2-3	CASSLASTDTQYF	TGTGCCAGCAGCTTGGCCAGCACAGATACGCAGTATTTT
-	TRBV6-5	-	TRBJ2-7	CASSGTQGPHEQYF	TGTGCCAGCAGCGGTACCCAGGGTCCCCACGAGCAGTACTTC
TRBD1	TRBV19	-	TRBJ1-2	CASYRGRGLYYGYTF	TGTGCCAGTTACAGGGGCCGGGGGTTGTACTATGGCTACACCTTC
-	TRBV10-2	-	TRBJ1-2	CASSELPGVYGYTF	TGCGCCAGCAGTGAACTACCGGGGGTCTATGGCTACACCTTC
-	TRBV6-6	-	TRBJ2-3	CASRLTSDTQYF	TGTGCCAGCAGACTAACATCAGATACGCAGTATTTT
TRBD2	TRBV2	-	TRBJ2-1	CASSRGLTGGGSYNEQFF	TGTGCCAGCAGTCGCGGCTTAACGGGGGGTGGTTCCTACAATGAGCAGTTCTTC
-	TRBV30	-	TRBJ1-2	CAWSVTRGYGYTF	TGTGCCTGGAGTGTAACACGGGGCTATGGCTACACCTTC
TRBD2	TRBV4-2	-	TRBJ2-2	CASSQEVLAGRTGELFF	TGTGCCAGCAGCCAAGAGGTGTTAGCGGGGCGCACCGGGGAGCTGTTTTTT
-	TRBV19	-	TRBJ1-2	CASSISAGAHNYGYTF	TGTGCCAGTAGTATCTCGGCAGGGGCCCATAACTATGGCTACACCTTC
-	TRBV30	-	TRBJ1-1	CAWNRQTEAFF	TGTGCCTGGAATAGACAGACTGAAGCTTTCTTT
-	TRBV6-5	-	TRBJ1-1	CASSYGGMNTEAFF	TGTGCCAGCAGTTACGGAGGGATGAACACTGAAGCTTTCTTT
-	TRBV10-3	-	TRBJ1-1	CAISLDSINTEAFF	TGTGCCATCAGTTTAGACAGTATTAACACTGAAGCTTTCTTT
-	TRBV27	-	TRBJ1-2	CASSLGGRRAGYTF	TGTGCCAGCAGTTTAGGCGGAAGGAGGGCGGGCTACACCTTC
-	TRBV7-8	-	TRBJ1-3	CASSLATASIPGNTIYF	TGTGCCAGCAGCTTAGCAACCGCCTCTATCCCTGGAAACACCATATATTTT
-	TRBV5-5	-	TRBJ2-1	CASSLMTRGNEQFF	TGTGCCAGCAGCTTGATGACCAGAGGTAATGAGCAGTTCTTC
-	TRBV5-6	-	TRBJ1-2	CASSSRGALGGYTF	TGTGCCAGCAGCTCCCGCGGGGCCCTAGGGGGCTACACCTTC
-	TRBV5-6	-	TRBJ2-2	CASSTMFRGTGELFF	TGTGCCAGCAGCACCATGTTCCGGGGTACCGGGGAGCTGTTTTTT
-	TRBV20-1	once	TRBJ1-2	CSASLGPSGYGYTF	TGCAGTGCTAGTCTAGGTCCCTCGGGCTATGGCTACACCTTC
-	TRBV5-1	-	TRBJ1-1	CASTLSGPNTEAFF	TGCGCCAGCACCCTCTCAGGGCCGAACACTGAAGCTTTCTTT
-	TRBV25-1	-	TRBJ1-5	CASRSGNQPQHF	TGTGCCAGCAGATCCGGGAATCAGCCCCAGCATTTT
TRBD1	TRBV6-6	-	TRBJ1-1	CASRKTGENTEAFF	TGTGCCAGCAGAAAAACAGGGGAGAACACTGAAGCTTTCTTT
-	TRBV6-6	-	TRBJ1-4	CASRALGGGGNEKLFF	TGTGCCAGCAGAGCGCTGGGGGGAGGGGGAAATGAAAAACTGTTTTTT
TRBD2	TRBV7-2	-	TRBJ2-5	CASSSGTSGGYQETQYF	TGTGCCAGCAGCTCCGGGACTAGCGGGGGGTACCAAGAGACCCAGTACTTC
TRBD2	TRBV19	-	TRBJ2-3	CASSIKGGDTQYF	TGTGCCAGTAGTATAAAGGGAGGGGATACGCAGTATTTT
TRBD2	TRBV11-2	-	TRBJ2-5	CASRRGGGRSPETQYF	TGTGCCAGCAGAAGAGGCGGGGGACGTTCCCCAGAGACCCAGTACTTC
-	TRBV5-1	-	TRBJ2-2	CASSLGEIQVELFF	TGCGCCAGCAGCTTGGGTGAAATCCAGGTGGAGCTGTTTTTT
-	TRBV6-5	-	TRBJ1-2	CASSYGGATYGYTF	TGTGCCAGCAGTTACGGGGGGGCGACCTATGGCTACACCTTC
TRBD1	TRBV16	-	TRBJ1-2	CASSQFGTGIYGYTF	TGTGCCAGCAGCCAATTTGGGACAGGGATTTATGGCTACACCTTC
-	TRBV24-1	once	TRBJ1-5	CATSDFDRYSNQPQHF	TGTGCCACCAGTGACTTCGACAGGTATAGCAATCAGCCCCAGCATTTT
TRBD1	TRBV5-4	-	TRBJ1-2	CASSAGQGAGGYTF	TGTGCCAGCAGCGCCGGACAGGGGGCCGGGGGCTACACCTTC
TRBD2	TRBV12-5	once	TRBJ2-1	CASGTGTSGGSNEQFF	TGTGCTAGTGGCACCGGGACTAGCGGGGGGAGTAATGAGCAGTTCTTC
-	TRBV18	-	TRBJ2-3	CASSPRPGEGLDTQYF	TGTGCCAGCTCACCACGGCCAGGGGAAGGGTTGGATACGCAGTATTTT
-	TRBV5-5	-	TRBJ2-4	CASSSANIQYF	TGTGCCAGCAGTTCTGCGAACATTCAGTACTTC
TRBD2	TRBV9	-	TRBJ2-7	CASSVGLAGNYEQYF	TGTGCCAGCAGCGTGGGACTAGCGGGTAACTACGAGCAGTACTTC
-	TRBV11-2	-	TRBJ2-3	CASSFRRGGTDTQYF	TGTGCCAGCAGCTTCCGTCGAGGAGGCACAGATACGCAGTATTTT
TRBD1	TRBV11-2	-	TRBJ1-2	CASSPRTGTNTF	TGTGCCAGCAGCCCGAGGACAGGGACTAACACCTTC
TRBD2	TRBV6-1	-	TRBJ2-5	CASSEAVAGGYQETQYF	TGTGCCAGCAGTGAAGCTGTAGCGGGGGGGTACCAAGAGACCCAGTACTTC
-	TRBV28	-	TRBJ2-7	CASSSQGLSSYEQYF	TGTGCCAGCAGCTCACAGGGTCTGAGCTCCTACGAGCAGTACTTC
TRBD1	TRBV6-6	-	TRBJ1-2	CASSYVGGGEGYTF	TGTGCCAGCAGTTACGTTGGAGGGGGCGAGGGCTACACCTTC
TRBD2	TRBV3-1/TRBV3-2	-	TRBJ2-1	CASSLGGGLSEQFF	TGTGCCAGCAGCCTAGGCGGGGGGCTGAGTGAGCAGTTCTTC
TRBD1	TRBV4-1	-	TRBJ1-2	CASSQNRGLYGYTF	TGCGCCAGCAGCCAGAACAGGGGACTCTATGGCTACACCTTC
TRBD1	TRBV4-1	-	TRBJ2-7	CASSQDWQGVNEQYF	TGCGCCAGCAGCCAAGATTGGCAGGGGGTCAACGAGCAGTACTTC
-	TRBV9	-	TRBJ2-5	CASSEGPGNRRTQETQYF	TGTGCCAGCAGCGAGGGTCCGGGGAATCGGCGGACCCAAGAGACCCAGTACTTC
TRBD1	TRBV6-1	-	TRBJ2-7	CASSEAGQGSYEQYF	TGTGCCAGCAGTGAAGCGGGACAGGGAAGCTACGAGCAGTACTTC
-	TRBV19	-	TRBJ2-7	CASSQPGGTYEQYF	TGTGCCAGTAGCCAGCCTGGAGGTACCTACGAGCAGTACTTC
TRBD1	TRBV19	-	TRBJ2-1	CASMGGQGVGNEQFF	TGTGCCAGTATGGGGGGACAGGGGGTAGGCAATGAGCAGTTCTTC
-	TRBV21-1	-	TRBJ1-2	CASSKVPRANYGYTF	TGTGCCAGCAGCAAAGTACCACGAGCTAACTATGGCTACACCTTC
-	TRBV15	-	TRBJ1-5	CATSRGRQGIRGNQPQHF	TGTGCCACCAGCAGAGGACGTCAGGGAATTCGCGGCAATCAGCCCCAGCATTTT
-	TRBV3-1/TRBV3-2	-	TRBJ2-1	CASSQPGVHNEQFF	TGTGCCAGCAGCCAACCGGGGGTACACAATGAGCAGTTCTTC
-	TRBV7-9	once	TRBJ1-6	CASRAGNANSPLHF	TGTGCCAGTCGCGCGGGGAACGCGAATTCACCCCTCCACTTT
-	TRBV6-1	-	TRBJ1-6	CASSEARAGRSPLHF	TGTGCCAGCAGTGAAGCGAGGGCAGGGAGGTCACCCCTCCACTTT
-	TRBV6-2/TRBV6-3	-	TRBJ2-2	CASSPPGGLHTGELFF	TGTGCCAGCAGTCCGCCGGGGGGCCTTCACACCGGGGAGCTGTTTTTT